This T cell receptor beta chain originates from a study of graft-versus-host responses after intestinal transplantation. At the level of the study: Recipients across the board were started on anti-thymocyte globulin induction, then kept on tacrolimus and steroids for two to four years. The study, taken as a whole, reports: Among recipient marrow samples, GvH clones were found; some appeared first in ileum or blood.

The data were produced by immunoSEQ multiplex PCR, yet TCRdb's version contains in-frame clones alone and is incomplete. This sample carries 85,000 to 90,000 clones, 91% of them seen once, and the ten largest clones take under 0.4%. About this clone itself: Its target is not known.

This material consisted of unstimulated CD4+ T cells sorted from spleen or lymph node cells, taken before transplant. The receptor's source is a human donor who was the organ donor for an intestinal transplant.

CDR3 coding DNA: TGTGCCAGTAGTTACAGGGTTGACACTGAAGCTTTCTTT. Translation: CASSYRVDTEAFF. V and J are TRBV19 and TRBJ1-1, with a possible D match to TRBD1 (6 bases). The CDR3 consists of 13 residues. V dropped 5 bases and J dropped 3 bases, with 10 bases sitting between them. The germline gives CDR1 LNHDA, CDR2 SQIVND (reference sequence).